This TCR beta chain is from a study of long-term antiretroviral therapy in people with HIV. Germline V gene lookup returns CDR1 MNHEY and CDR2 SMNVEV (reference sequence). Trimming cost V 3 bases and J 2 bases; bases outside gene matches: 8. This CDR3 region has 16 residues. Assay version v3.0 of immunoSEQ was used, and it was run at survey level. Profiling relied on immunoSEQ multiplex PCR, and the TCRdb table lists in-frame clones only, not all of them. The sample contains tens of thousands of clones, 84% of which appear only once. The gene calls are TRBV27 and TRBJ1-2, with 8 positions matching TRBD1. The sequencing here drew on unsorted PBMCs, taken about 5.7 years after starting antiretroviral therapy. The clonotype comes from a young man with HIV. CDR3 loop: CASSFRGRLRNYGYTF. The CDR3 DNA reads TGTGCCAGCAGTTTCAGGGGGCGCCTTCGGAACTATGGCTACACCTTC.